In this sample, the clone carrying this TCR beta chain turned up once. These data originate in a study of long-term antiretroviral therapy in people with HIV. No fewer than two post-ART and no fewer than one pre-ART PBMC samples existed for each donor. The assay used was immunoSEQ (version v3.0), run at survey level. This table comes from immunoSEQ multiplex PCR, and its TCRdb copy is limited to in-frame clones, with some not included. The profile shows 25,000 to 35,000 clones, about 85% of them singletons. This CDR3 is built from 16 residues. Trimming took 4 bases from V and 5 from J; bases not matched to a gene: 10. Germline V lookup: CDR1 SGHAT, CDR2 FQNNGV.

The origin of this receptor is a man aged 45-65 years with HIV. The material was unsorted PBMCs, obtained roughly 5 years before starting antiretroviral therapy. The V call is TRBV11-2, the J call TRBJ2-5; 10 bases line up with TRBD2. CDR3 amino acids: CASSSRGTSAFETQYF. The DNA of the CDR3 is TGTGCCAGCAGCTCTAGAGGGACTAGCGCGTTCGAGACCCAGTACTTC.